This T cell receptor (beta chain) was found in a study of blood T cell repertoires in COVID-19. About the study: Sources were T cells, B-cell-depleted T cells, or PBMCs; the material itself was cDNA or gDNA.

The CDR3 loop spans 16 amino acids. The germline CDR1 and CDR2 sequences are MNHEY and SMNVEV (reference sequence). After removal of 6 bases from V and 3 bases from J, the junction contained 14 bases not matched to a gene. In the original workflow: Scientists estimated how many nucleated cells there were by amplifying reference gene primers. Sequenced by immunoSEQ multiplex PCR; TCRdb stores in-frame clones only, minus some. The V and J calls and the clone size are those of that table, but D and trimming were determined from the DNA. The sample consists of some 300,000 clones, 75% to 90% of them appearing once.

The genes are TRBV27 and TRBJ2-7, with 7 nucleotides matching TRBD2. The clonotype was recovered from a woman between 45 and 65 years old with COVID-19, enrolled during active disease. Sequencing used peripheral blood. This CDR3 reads CASRTPSAGRFYEQYF. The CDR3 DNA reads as TGTGCCAGCAGAACCCCTTCAGCGGGAAGATTCTACGAGCAGTACTTC.